One and the same sample provided the 15 T cell receptor beta chains below, sequenced in a study of shared clonotypes between healthy human individuals. Libraries were prepared by immunoSEQ multiplex PCR; TCRdb keeps only in-frame clonotypes and omits some of them. The sample yields 300,000 to 350,000 clones, around 67% seen once. The material sequenced was memory CD4+ T cells sorted from blood. Subset defined: CD45RA-negative fraction. These receptors were obtained from a man aged 25-45 years in good health.

The chain is built from TRBV6-1 and TRBJ2-7; 14 nucleotides agree with TRBD2. CDR1 and CDR2 (germline): MNHNS, SASEGT. The V segment lost 8 bases and the J segment 3 bases; nucleotides outside the gene matches: 6. This CDR3 has 15 amino acids. This chain's CDR3 is CASRGTSGGFYEQYF. The CDR3 DNA reads TGTGCCAGCCGCGGGACTAGCGGGGGATTCTACGAGCAGTACTTC.

This chain links TRBV9 with TRBJ2-6, with a tentative D call TRBD1 (6 bases). The V gene lost 0 bases and the J gene lost 3 bases, with 13 bases spanning the gap. The germline V gene has CDR1 SGDLS and CDR2 YYNGEE. The CDR3 consists of 17 residues. CDR3 region: CASSVEVRGGGANVLTF. Written as DNA, the CDR3 is TGTGCCAGCAGCGTAGAGGTACGAGGGGGTGGGGCCAACGTCCTGACTTTC.

The V call is TRBV20-1, the J call TRBJ2-7; D not resolved. Deletions cut 2 bases from V and 7 bases from J, with 9 bases between. The CDR3 runs 11 residues. Germline CDR1 reads DFQATT; CDR2 reads SNEGSKA (reference sequence). CDR3 nucleotide sequence: TGCAGTGCTAGAAAGGGTTCAGAGCAGTACTTC. This sequence encodes CSARKGSEQYF.

In nucleotides, the CDR3 is TGTGCCAGCAGTCGCGCGGGACGGTATAATGAAAAACTGTTTTTT. Protein sequence: CASSRAGRYNEKLFF. The chain joins TRBV6-5 to TRBJ1-4, with D possibly TRBD1 on 5 matching bases. In germline, CDR1 is MNHEY, CDR2 SVGAGI. This CDR3 spans 15 amino acids. Trimming removed 5 bases at V and 4 bases at J, with 14 bases between.

The chain uses TRBV18 and TRBJ1-1; D uncertain. Germline V gene data show CDR1 as KGHSH and CDR2 as LQKENI. With 3 bases removed from V and 5 bases from J, the gap between germline ends came to 13 bases. The length of the CDR3 is 14 residues. Here the CDR3 reads CASSPEFGDTEAFF. The DNA of the CDR3 is TGTGCCAGCTCACCCGAATTCGGGGATACTGAAGCTTTCTTT.

This clone was observed once. The chain carries TRBV18 and TRBJ2-1, with 9 bases lining up with TRBD2. The V segment lost 6 bases and the J segment 9 bases; nucleotides outside the gene matches: 15. The V gene's germline CDR1 is KGHSH and CDR2 LQKENI. This CDR3 contains 16 residues. CDR3 region: CASSNQAQREETEQFF. In nucleotides, the CDR3 is TGTGCCAGCTCTAACCAGGCCCAGCGGGAGGAAACTGAGCAGTTCTTC. Full variable domain (outside the CDR3, taken from reference TRBV18 and TRBJ2-1): NAGVMQNPRHLVRRRGQEARLRCSPMKGHSHVYWYRQLPEEGLKFMVYLQKENIIDESGMPKERFSAEFPKEGPSILRIQQVVRGDSAAYFCASSNQAQREETEQFFGPGTRLTVL.

This sequence joins TRBV5-6 and TRBJ2-5, with TRBD1 identical over 7 bases. CDR3 size: 17 residues. The V gene end was trimmed by 9 bases and the J gene end by 4 bases; junction bases not matched to a gene: 21. The germline gives CDR1 SGHDT, CDR2 YYEEEE. The CDR3 protein is CATALASKGAWRETQYF. CDR3 coding DNA: TGTGCCACGGCGCTGGCTTCTAAGGGGGCGTGGCGAGAGACCCAGTACTTC.

The chain recombines TRBV5-6 with TRBJ2-3, with D possibly being TRBD2 (6 bases). Germline V gives CDR1 SGHDT, CDR2 YYEEEE. There are 15 residues in the CDR3. Trimming cost V 4 bases and J 0 bases, with 12 bases left between them. The CDR3 loop reads CASSPQRVSTDTQYF. The CDR3 nucleotides are TGTGCCAGCAGCCCCCAGCGGGTTAGCACAGATACGCAGTATTTT.

This clone was seen only once. The gene calls are TRBV11-2 and TRBJ2-3; D remains ambiguous. This CDR3 comprises 11 residues. V was pared by 8 bases and J by 2 bases, with 5 bases between. Germline lookup yields CDR1 SGHAT and CDR2 FQNNGV. CDR3 sequence: CASGYTDTQYF. In DNA form, the CDR3 reads TGTGCCAGCGGGTACACAGATACGCAGTATTTT.

The sample holds one count of this clone. V is TRBV2 and J is TRBJ2-3, with 9 positions matching TRBD2. The ends lost 1 base at V and 6 bases at J; junction bases unmatched: 2. The CDR3 runs 14 residues. Germline CDR1 and CDR2: SNHLY and FYNNEI. The CDR3 spells CASSEDLAGDTQYF. CDR3 DNA sequence: TGTGCCAGCAGTGAAGACCTAGCGGGGGATACGCAGTATTTT.

The rearrangement links TRBV10-2 to TRBJ1-3; tentatively, D is TRBD1 (6 bases). Trimming removed 6 bases from V and 4 bases from J, with 10 bases in between. Germline-derived CDR1 and CDR2 are WSHSY and SAAADI. The CDR3 has 13 amino acids. The DNA for the CDR3 is TGCGCCAGCAGCAGGGGTGAAGGAAACACCATATATTTT. The encoded protein is CASSRGEGNTIYF.

The V and J genes are TRBV5-4 and TRBJ2-2; D may match TRBD1 or TRBD2 (5 bases each). This CDR3 is built from 16 residues. The germline V gene has CDR1 SGHNT and CDR2 YYREEE (reference sequence). V gave up 0 bases and J gave up 8 bases, with 17 bases separating them. The CDR3 spells CASSLAGTTPPGELFF. The CDR3, as DNA: TGTGCCAGCAGCTTGGCCGGGACCACCCCCCCGGGGGAGCTGTTTTTT.

In its sample, this clone was seen a few times. V usage is TRBV5-1 and J usage is TRBJ2-1; D uncertain. Per germline, CDR1 SGHRS and CDR2 YFSETQ. The V end lost 0 bases, the J end lost 9 bases, and 7 bases lay between the germline ends. The CDR3 is 12 amino acids. CDR3 region: CASSLALSEQFF. In DNA, the CDR3 is TGCGCCAGCAGCTTGGCCCTCTCTGAGCAGTTCTTC.

V usage is TRBV18 and J usage is TRBJ2-2, with D unclear. This CDR3 has 15 amino acids. Deletions cut 0 bases from V and 7 bases from J, with 12 bases between. Germline CDR1 reads KGHSH; CDR2 reads LQKENI. CDR3 amino acids: CASSPPNGVGGELFF. The CDR3 DNA sequence: TGTGCCAGCTCACCACCGAATGGGGTTGGCGGGGAGCTGTTTTTT.

The DNA for the CDR3 is TGTGCCTGGAGTATAGCGGGCCCCCACGGATTGACAGATACGCAGTATTTT. Its protein is CAWSIAGPHGLTDTQYF. V is TRBV30 and J is TRBJ2-3; 7 nucleotides line up with TRBD2. CDR1 and CDR2 from the germline V gene are GTSNPN and SVGIG (reference sequence). With 2 bases clipped from V and 3 bases from J, the junction kept 14 bases outside the gene matches. This CDR3 contains 17 residues.